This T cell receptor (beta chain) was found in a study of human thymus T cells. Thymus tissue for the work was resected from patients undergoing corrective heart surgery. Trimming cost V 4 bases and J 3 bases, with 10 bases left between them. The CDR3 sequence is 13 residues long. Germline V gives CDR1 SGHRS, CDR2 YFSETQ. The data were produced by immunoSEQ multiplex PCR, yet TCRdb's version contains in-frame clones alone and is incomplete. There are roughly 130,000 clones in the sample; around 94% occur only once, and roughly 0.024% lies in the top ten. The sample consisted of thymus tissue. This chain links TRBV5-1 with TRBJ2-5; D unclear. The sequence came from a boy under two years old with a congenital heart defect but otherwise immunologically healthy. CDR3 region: CASSQTREETQYF. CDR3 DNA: TGCGCCAGCAGCCAAACGCGTGAAGAGACCCAGTACTTC.